Each of the 3 T cell receptor beta chains below was sequenced from the same sample in a study of control samples from healthy donors and cancer patients. The repertoire was sequenced with immunoSEQ multiplex PCR; TCRdb's copy has only in-frame clones and lacks some. The sample lists under 150,000 clones, about 94% occurring once. Sample: blood. The source is a man aged 25 to 40 in good health.

This chain joins TRBV30 and TRBJ2-1; 7 nucleotides agree with TRBD2. Germline V gene lookup returns CDR1 GTSNPN and CDR2 SVGIG (reference sequence). This CDR3 contains 13 residues. The ends lost 3 bases at V and 8 bases at J; junction bases unmatched: 7. The CDR3 DNA reads TGTGCCTGGAGCGGACTAGGTGGCGATGAGCAGTTCTTC. Encoded protein: CAWSGLGGDEQFF.

The rearrangement joins TRBV5-4 to TRBJ2-5, with a possible D match to TRBD2 (7 bases). Germline V gives CDR1 SGHNT, CDR2 YYREEE (reference sequence). CDR3 length: 13 amino acids. V lost 5 bases, J lost 5 bases, and 13 bases lay in between. The CDR3 region has the DNA TGTGCCAGCAGATCGGGGGGCCGTGAGACCCAGTACTTC. The encoded protein is CASRSGGRETQYF.

The chain employs TRBV30 and TRBJ2-7; weak D call: TRBD1 (5 bases). Germline lookup yields CDR1 GTSNPN and CDR2 SVGIG (reference sequence). Trimming stripped 0 bases from V and 5 bases from J, with 11 bases between. The CDR3 has 13 residues. The CDR3 loop is CAWSVGHLNEQYF. CDR3 nucleotide sequence: TGTGCCTGGAGTGTAGGACACCTTAACGAGCAGTACTTC. Full variable domain (remainder filled in from reference TRBV30 and TRBJ2-7): SQTIHQWPATLVQPVGSPLSLECTVEGTSNPNLYWYRQAAGRGLQLLFYSVGIGQISSEVPQNLSASRPQDRQFILSSKKLLLSDSGFYLCAWSVGHLNEQYFGPGTRLTVT.